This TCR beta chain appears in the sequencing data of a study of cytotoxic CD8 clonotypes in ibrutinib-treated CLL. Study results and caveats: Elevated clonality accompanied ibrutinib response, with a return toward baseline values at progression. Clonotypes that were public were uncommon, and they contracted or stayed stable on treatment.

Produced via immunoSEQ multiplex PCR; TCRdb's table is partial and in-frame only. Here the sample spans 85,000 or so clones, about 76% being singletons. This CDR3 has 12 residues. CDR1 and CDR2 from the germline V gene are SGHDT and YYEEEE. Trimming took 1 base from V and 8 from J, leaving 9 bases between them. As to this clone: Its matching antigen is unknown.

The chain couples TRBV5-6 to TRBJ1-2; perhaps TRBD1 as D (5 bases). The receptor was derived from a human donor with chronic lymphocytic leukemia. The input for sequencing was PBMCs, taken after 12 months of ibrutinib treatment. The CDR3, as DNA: TGTGCCAGCAGCTTGCTGGGGGGGGGCTACACCTTC. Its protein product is CASSLLGGGYTF. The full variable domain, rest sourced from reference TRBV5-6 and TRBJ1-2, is DAGVTQSPTHLIKTRGQQVTLRCSPKSGHDTVSWYQQALGQGPQFIFQYYEEEERQRGNFPDRFSGHQFPNYSSELNVNALLLGDSALYLCASSLLGGGYTFGSGTRLTVV.